These 24 T cell receptor beta chains share one sample of origin, sequenced in a study of shared clonotypes between healthy human individuals. Sequencing was performed with immunoSEQ multiplex PCR; in TCRdb, only in-frame clones are kept and a portion is missing. The sample lists about 680,000 clones; around 90% were seen once. Naive CD8 isolation took CD45RO-negative cells positively selected for CCR7 and excluded terminally differentiated effector memory CD45RA+ cells. The specimen was naive CD8+ T cells sorted from blood. The receptors were sampled from a man aged 25-40 years in good health.

V is TRBV29-1 and J is TRBJ2-7, with 7 nucleotides matching TRBD1. Germline CDR1 is SQVTM and CDR2 is ANQGSEA. V was clipped by 4 bases and J by 2 bases; unmatched bases: 11. The CDR3 runs 15 residues. Written as DNA, the CDR3 is TGCAGCGTTGTAAACCGGGACAGTTCAACCTACGAGCAGTACTTC. It translates to CSVVNRDSSTYEQYF.

V usage is TRBV9 and J usage is TRBJ2-4, with 9 bases that match TRBD2. The CDR3 spans 16 residues. J was trimmed by 6 bases and V by 4 bases; bases with no gene match: 11. Per the germline V gene, CDR1 is SGDLS and CDR2 is YYNGEE. CDR3 sequence reads: CASSPLPGLALNIQYF. The CDR3 DNA follows: TGTGCCAGCAGCCCCCTTCCGGGACTAGCCTTAAACATTCAGTACTTC.

The V gene is TRBV7-9, the J gene TRBJ2-7; TRBD2 might be the D (6 bases). This CDR3 spans 14 amino acids. The V end was cut by 4 bases, the J end by 1 base, with 11 bases between. CDR1 is SEHNR, CDR2 FQNEAQ, per germline (reference sequence). The DNA of the CDR3 is TGTGCCAGCAGCTCGACGACTAGATCCTACGAGCAGTACTTC. This sequence encodes CASSSTTRSYEQYF. The whole variable domain, remainder taken from reference TRBV7-9 and TRBJ2-7, is DTGVSQNPRHKITKRGQNVTFRCDPISEHNRLYWYRQTLGQGPEFLTYFQNEAQLEKSRLLSDRFSAERPKGSFSTLEIQRTEQGDSAMYLCASSSTTRSYEQYFGPGTRLTVT.

This chain joins TRBV5-8 and TRBJ2-3; 11 nucleotides agree with TRBD1. The CDR3 has 14 residues. The germline V gene encodes CDR1 SGHTS and CDR2 YDEGEE. Trimming took 4 bases from V and 6 from J; bases not matched to a gene: 4. For the CDR3, the DNA is TGTGCCAGCAGCCTCGGACAGGGGGCGGATACGCAGTATTTT. Translation: CASSLGQGADTQYF.

The chain employs TRBV27 and TRBJ2-1, with TRBD1 as a possible D gene (5 bases). The CDR3 spans 17 residues. V was clipped by 6 bases and J by 6 bases, with 24 bases between them. The germline gives CDR1 MNHEY, CDR2 SMNVEV (reference sequence). DNA for the CDR3: TGTGCCAGCAGGCCTACGGCGCAGGGTGGTTGGGCCAATGAGCAGTTCTTC. Translating gives CASRPTAQGGWANEQFF.

The genes are TRBV6-5 and TRBJ2-1; D is uncertain. The V end was cut by 2 bases, the J end by 3 bases, with 14 bases between. This CDR3 spans 16 amino acids. Looked up from germline, CDR1 is MNHEY and CDR2 is SVGAGI. The CDR3 DNA follows: TGTGCCAGCAGTTACGTCAACCAGTGGGACTACAATGAGCAGTTCTTC. Amino acids: CASSYVNQWDYNEQFF.

The chain uses TRBV29-1 and TRBJ2-3, with D possibly being TRBD2 (5 bases). CDR1 is SQVTM, CDR2 ANQGSEA, per germline. This CDR3 contains 13 residues. Trimming took off 3 bases at V and 6 bases at J, with 13 bases between the two ends. The CDR3 spells CSVDLNSDDTQYF. CDR3 DNA: TGCAGCGTTGACCTGAATAGCGACGATACGCAGTATTTT.

The chain links TRBV15 to TRBJ2-1; TRBD2 aligns across 8 bases. Germline CDR1 LNHNV, CDR2 YYDKDF (reference sequence). CDR3 length equals 17 residues. V lost 1 base to trimming and J lost 5 bases; unmatched junction nucleotides: 10. The DNA of the CDR3 is TGTGCCACCAGCAGAGGCGAACTGCGGCGGGGGGACAATGAGCAGTTCTTC. Amino acid sequence: CATSRGELRRGDNEQFF.

The V call is TRBV7-9, the J call TRBJ2-7; D call uncertain. V was pared by 2 bases and J by 5 bases, with 19 bases between. From germline, CDR1 is SEHNR and CDR2 FQNEAQ (reference sequence). This CDR3 spans 16 amino acids. CDR3 sequence (DNA): TGTGCCAGCAGCTTACGCCGAGACTCACCAGACGACGAGCAGTACTTC. Translated, it gives CASSLRRDSPDDEQYF.

V gene TRBV19 combines with J gene TRBJ1-3; no reliable D call. V was cut by 3 bases and J by 0 bases, with 12 bases left in between. The CDR3 sequence is 16 residues long. The germline V gene encodes CDR1 LNHDA and CDR2 SQIVND (reference sequence). CDR3 coding DNA: TGTGCCAGTAGTATCTCTCTCAGCCGCTCTGGAAACACCATATATTTT. The encoded protein is CASSISLSRSGNTIYF.

The chain links TRBV5-6 to TRBJ2-3, with a possible D match to TRBD2 (6 bases). V lost 1 base, J lost 2 bases, and 8 bases lay in between. The CDR3 sequence is 14 residues long. Per the germline V gene, CDR1 is SGHDT and CDR2 is YYEEEE. CDR3 amino acids: CASSLRELTDTQYF. The CDR3 DNA sequence: TGTGCCAGCAGCTTGCGGGAGCTCACAGATACGCAGTATTTT.

Regarding this clone: At the DNA level, this CDR3 is encoded by other sequences in the same sample as well. The rearrangement links TRBV7-6 to TRBJ2-7; D uncertain. Germline CDR1 and CDR2: SGHVS and FNYEAQ. V gave up 5 bases and J gave up 1 base, with 9 bases separating them. CDR3 length: 13 residues. CDR3: CASSRGESYEQYF. The CDR3 coding sequence is TGTGCCAGCAGCAGAGGAGAGTCCTACGAGCAGTACTTC.

V usage is TRBV5-8 and J usage is TRBJ2-3; 8 bases match TRBD1. Germline values: CDR1 SGHTS, CDR2 YDEGEE. This CDR3 spans 14 amino acids. J was trimmed by 3 bases and V by 4 bases; bases with no gene match: 4. CDR3 DNA: TGTGCCAGCAGCGACAGGGGTCGTACAGATACGCAGTATTTT. Its translation: CASSDRGRTDTQYF.

The chain combines TRBV9 with TRBJ2-7; 7 nucleotides line up with TRBD2. The CDR3 has 12 residues. After removal of 3 bases from V and 5 bases from J, the junction contained 2 bases not matched to a gene. Germline CDR1 and CDR2: SGDLS and YYNGEE. The CDR3 sequence: CASSATSDEQYF. CDR3 coding DNA: TGTGCCAGCAGCGCTACTAGCGACGAGCAGTACTTC.

The chain joins TRBV7-9 to TRBJ1-2, with 8 bases aligning to TRBD1. V was pared by 6 bases and J by 6 bases, with 6 bases of the junction left unmatched. The CDR3 totals 13 residues. CDR1 SEHNR and CDR2 FQNEAQ come from the germline V gene (reference sequence). The CDR3 reads CASRRGQDDGYTF. Written as DNA, the CDR3 is TGTGCCAGCAGACGGGGACAGGACGATGGCTACACCTTC.

The chain joins TRBV2 to TRBJ2-2, with D perhaps TRBD1 or TRBD2 (5 bases each). CDR3 length equals 15 residues. Germline V gives CDR1 SNHLY, CDR2 FYNNEI. V was clipped by 10 bases and J by 3 bases, with 18 bases between them. The CDR3 sequence: CATLGVELDTGELFF. Written as DNA, the CDR3 is TGTGCCACCTTGGGGGTAGAACTAGACACCGGGGAGCTGTTTTTT.

The J gene is TRBJ1-2, the V gene TRBV7-9; D possibly corresponds to TRBD1 (5 bases). This CDR3 is built from 14 residues. The germline V gene encodes CDR1 SEHNR and CDR2 FQNEAQ (reference sequence). V was trimmed by 1 base and J by 2 bases, leaving 8 bases between them. CDR3: CASSLVGENYGYTF. The CDR3 nucleotides read TGTGCCAGCAGCTTAGTAGGGGAGAACTATGGCTACACCTTC.

This sequence joins TRBV2 and TRBJ2-5; TRBD2 might be the D (6 bases). CDR3 size: 16 residues. CDR1 is SNHLY, CDR2 FYNNEI, per germline. Trimming removed 6 bases at V and 3 bases at J, with 20 bases between. CDR3 DNA: TGTGCCAGCAGAGGGAGGCCCGGGACGCTGGAAGAGACCCAGTACTTC. Protein product: CASRGRPGTLEETQYF.

The V and J genes are TRBV29-1 and TRBJ2-1; 7 nucleotides match TRBD2. After removal of 3 bases from V and 7 bases from J, the junction contained 6 bases not matched to a gene. Germline CDR1 and CDR2: SQVTM and ANQGSEA. The CDR3 sequence is 13 residues long. As DNA, the CDR3 is TGCAGCGTTGAGGCGGGAGTAGGTAATGAGCAGTTCTTC. Translation gives CSVEAGVGNEQFF.

The CDR3 region is CSAIVGTSGLYDTQYF. CDR3 coding DNA: TGCAGCGCTATCGTAGGGACTAGCGGGTTGTACGATACGCAGTATTTT. J is TRBJ2-3 and V is TRBV29-1; TRBD2 matches at 12 bases. CDR3 size: 16 residues. Germline V lookup: CDR1 SQVTM, CDR2 ANQGSEA. V lost 7 bases and J lost 6; bases outside the gene matches: 14.

The V call is TRBV4-1, the J call TRBJ2-1, with 7 positions matching TRBD2. Germline CDR1 is MGHRA and CDR2 is YSYEKL. There are 14 residues in the CDR3. Losses at the gene ends were 9 bases for V and 5 bases for J; bases not matched to a gene: 10. The CDR3 loop is CASLGLADHNEQFF. DNA of the CDR3: TGCGCCAGTCTCGGGCTAGCGGACCACAATGAGCAGTTCTTC.

The rearrangement links TRBV7-9 to TRBJ2-5; D perhaps matches TRBD1 (8 bases). V was pared by 4 bases and J by 1 base, with 13 bases between. This CDR3 spans 15 amino acids. Germline V lookup: CDR1 SEHNR, CDR2 FQNEAQ (reference sequence). DNA for the CDR3: TGTGCCAGCAGCTCCAACAGGGGGGGCCAAGAGACCCAGTACTTC. This translates into CASSSNRGGQETQYF. Based on the CDR3 plus reference TRBV7-9 and TRBJ2-5, the full variable domain is DTGVSQNPRHKITKRGQNVTFRCDPISEHNRLYWYRQTLGQGPEFLTYFQNEAQLEKSRLLSDRFSAERPKGSFSTLEIQRTEQGDSAMYLCASSSNRGGQETQYFGPGTRLLVL.

The chain couples TRBV7-6 to TRBJ1-5; D is perhaps TRBD1 (5 bases). Germline-derived CDR1 and CDR2 are SGHVS and FNYEAQ. CDR3 length equals 15 residues. V gave up 5 bases and J gave up 3 bases, with 14 bases separating them. The CDR3 loop reads CASSQVGGSNQPQHF. Here the CDR3 DNA reads TGTGCCAGCAGCCAGGTTGGGGGTTCCAATCAGCCCCAGCATTTT.

The V gene is TRBV28, the J gene TRBJ2-7, with D perhaps TRBD1 or TRBD2 (5 bases each). The CDR3 runs 14 residues. Germline CDR1 reads MDHEN; CDR2 reads SYDVKM. The germline V and J ends were trimmed by 6 bases and 7 bases, with 19 bases remaining between them. This chain's CDR3 is CASSERDGWREQYF. The CDR3 DNA sequence: TGTGCCAGCAGCGAACGGGACGGGTGGAGAGAGCAGTACTTC.